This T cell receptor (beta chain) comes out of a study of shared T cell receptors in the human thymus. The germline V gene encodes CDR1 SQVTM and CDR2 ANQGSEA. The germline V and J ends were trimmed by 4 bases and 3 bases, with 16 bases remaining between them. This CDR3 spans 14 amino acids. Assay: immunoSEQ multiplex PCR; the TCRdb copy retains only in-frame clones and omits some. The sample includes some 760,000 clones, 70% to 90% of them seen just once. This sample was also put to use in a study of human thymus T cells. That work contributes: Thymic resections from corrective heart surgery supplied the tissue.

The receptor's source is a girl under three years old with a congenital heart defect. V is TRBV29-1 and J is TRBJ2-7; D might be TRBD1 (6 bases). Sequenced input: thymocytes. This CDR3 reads CSVVNLGQYYEQYF. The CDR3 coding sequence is TGCAGCGTTGTGAATTTGGGACAATACTACGAGCAGTACTTC.